Sequencing of this T cell receptor beta chain was carried out in a study of type 1 regulatory T cells. V was clipped by 3 bases and J by 6 bases, with 2 bases between them. Per germline, CDR1 SGHTA and CDR2 FQGTGA. CDR3 length: 11 residues. This clonotype is medium-sized in the sample. Its cognate antigen is unknown. Study outcomes and limitations: Type 1 regulatory T cells had a more restricted TCR repertoire than non-type 1 regulatory T cells.

TCRdb re-analysed the reads in MiXCR, keeping a single row per CDR3 protein. The profile shows about 5,000 distinct CDR3 sequences, about 24% of them singletons. This clonotype was obtained from a human donor in good health. Sequenced: cultured type 1 regulatory T (Tr1) cells, either the whole culture or a sorted fraction (not recorded which). This chain connects TRBV7-3 to TRBJ2-2; D uncertain. The CDR3 sequence is CASSLAGELFF. CDR3 coding DNA: TGTGCCAGCAGCTTGGCCGGGGAGCTGTTTTTT.